Listed below are T cell receptor beta chains from one sample, sequenced in a study of blood T cell repertoires in COVID-19. Method: immunoSEQ multiplex PCR; TCRdb's copy keeps in-frame clones and lacks some. Among roughly 200,000 clones listed, approximately 88% were seen once. Sequenced: peripheral blood. The receptors originated from a woman between 40 and 55 years old with COVID-19, enrolled during active disease. Both conserved end residues are part of each CDR3. A D gene is named only where the DNA matches it firmly. Size tells how often a clone was seen (once, few, many) or the class of an expanded clone, and some rows leave it out.

J gene: TRBJ1-5; V gene: TRBV28; D gene: TRBD1; clone size: .; CDR3 protein: CASSLAGGAYQPQHF; CDR3 DNA: TGTGCCAGCAGTTTAGCAGGGGGCGCTTATCAGCCCCAGCATTTT
J gene: TRBJ2-7; V gene: TRBV13; D gene: TRBD2; clone size: .; CDR3 protein: CASKRPGLAGEQYF; CDR3 DNA: TGTGCCAGCAAGAGGCCGGGACTAGCTGGTGAGCAGTACTTC
J gene: TRBJ2-7; V gene: TRBV5-4; D gene: .; clone size: once; CDR3 protein: CASSLDRGRSYEQYF; CDR3 DNA: TGTGCCAGCAGCTTGGATCGAGGGCGGTCCTACGAGCAGTACTTC
J gene: TRBJ1-2; V gene: TRBV3-1/TRBV3-2; D gene: TRBD1; clone size: .; CDR3 protein: CASSHPPGGGGYGYTF; CDR3 DNA: TGTGCCAGCAGCCACCCACCCGGAGGGGGCGGCTATGGCTACACCTTC
J gene: TRBJ2-7; V gene: TRBV28; D gene: .; clone size: few; CDR3 protein: CASSLPGSLNYEQYF; CDR3 DNA: TGTGCCAGCAGTTTGCCCGGGAGCTTGAACTACGAGCAGTACTTC
J gene: TRBJ2-7; V gene: TRBV28; D gene: TRBD2; clone size: .; CDR3 protein: CASSFMSMGLAGGRATNEQYF; CDR3 DNA: TGTGCCAGCAGTTTCATGTCTATGGGACTAGCGGGGGGCCGCGCTACCAACGAGCAGTACTTC
J gene: TRBJ1-2; V gene: TRBV3-1/TRBV3-2; D gene: .; clone size: few; CDR3 protein: CASSQLREGYTF; CDR3 DNA: TGTGCCAGCAGCCAACTACGGGAGGGCTACACCTTC
J gene: TRBJ2-5; V gene: TRBV3-1/TRBV3-2; D gene: TRBD1; clone size: .; CDR3 protein: CASIIRGREETQYF; CDR3 DNA: TGTGCCAGCATCATCAGGGGGCGAGAAGAGACCCAGTACTTC
J gene: TRBJ1-1; V gene: TRBV18; D gene: .; clone size: .; CDR3 protein: CASSPPNRRGNTEAFF; CDR3 DNA: TGTGCCAGCTCACCCCCGAACCGTAGGGGGAACACTGAAGCTTTCTTT
J gene: TRBJ2-7; V gene: TRBV7-6; D gene: TRBD2; clone size: .; CDR3 protein: CASSSGTSGYEQYF; CDR3 DNA: TGTGCCAGCAGCTCAGGGACTAGCGGCTACGAGCAGTACTTC
J gene: TRBJ2-5; V gene: TRBV2; D gene: TRBD1; clone size: .; CDR3 protein: CASSGSRGLETQYF; CDR3 DNA: TGTGCCAGCAGTGGGTCTAGGGGGCTAGAGACCCAGTACTTC
J gene: TRBJ2-3; V gene: TRBV19; D gene: TRBD2; clone size: .; CDR3 protein: CASRIAGGTDTQYF; CDR3 DNA: TGTGCCAGTAGAATAGCGGGAGGTACAGATACGCAGTATTTT
J gene: TRBJ1-5; V gene: TRBV7-9; D gene: .; clone size: once; CDR3 protein: CASSFGGTGMGNQPQHF; CDR3 DNA: TGTGCCAGCAGCTTTGGGGGCACAGGGATGGGCAATCAGCCCCAGCATTTT
J gene: TRBJ1-5; V gene: TRBV4-1; D gene: .; clone size: .; CDR3 protein: CASSQGRGAAWPQHF; CDR3 DNA: TGCGCCAGCAGCCAAGGGCGGGGGGCGGCTTGGCCCCAGCATTTT
J gene: TRBJ1-4; V gene: TRBV19; D gene: .; clone size: .; CDR3 protein: CASSTSGFGEKLFF; CDR3 DNA: TGTGCCAGTAGTACGTCGGGATTTGGTGAAAAACTGTTTTTT
J gene: TRBJ2-5; V gene: TRBV24-1; D gene: .; clone size: many; CDR3 protein: CATGPSEGETQYF; CDR3 DNA: TGTGCCACCGGACCTAGCGAGGGCGAGACCCAGTACTTC
J gene: TRBJ1-1; V gene: TRBV6-5; D gene: .; clone size: .; CDR3 protein: CASIRGGLGNTEAFF; CDR3 DNA: TGTGCCAGCATCCGGGGAGGGTTGGGAAACACTGAAGCTTTCTTT
J gene: TRBJ2-5; V gene: TRBV6-5; D gene: .; clone size: .; CDR3 protein: CASSSTKGRVETQYF; CDR3 DNA: TGTGCCAGCAGTTCGACGAAGGGGCGCGTTGAGACCCAGTACTTC
J gene: TRBJ2-3; V gene: TRBV10-2; D gene: TRBD1; clone size: .; CDR3 protein: CASRSTGWTQDTQYF; CDR3 DNA: TGCGCCAGCAGATCGACAGGGTGGACCCAGGATACGCAGTATTTT
J gene: TRBJ1-2; V gene: TRBV27; D gene: TRBD1; clone size: .; CDR3 protein: CASSLSPDRANFPNYGYTF; CDR3 DNA: TGTGCCAGCAGTCTTTCCCCCGACAGGGCCAACTTCCCTAACTATGGCTACACCTTC
J gene: TRBJ1-5; V gene: TRBV6-2/TRBV6-3; D gene: .; clone size: .; CDR3 protein: CASSPGGNQPQHF; CDR3 DNA: TGTGCCAGCAGCCCCGGGGGAAATCAGCCCCAGCATTTT
J gene: TRBJ1-1; V gene: TRBV29-1; D gene: .; clone size: .; CDR3 protein: CSVQGLLNTEAFF; CDR3 DNA: TGCAGCGTGCAGGGATTACTGAACACTGAAGCTTTCTTT
J gene: TRBJ2-1; V gene: TRBV11-2; D gene: TRBD2; clone size: .; CDR3 protein: CASRSTSAPNSRNEQFF; CDR3 DNA: TGTGCCAGCAGATCGACTAGCGCGCCTAATTCCCGTAATGAGCAGTTCTTC
J gene: TRBJ2-7; V gene: TRBV2; D gene: .; clone size: .; CDR3 protein: CASKSAYEQYF; CDR3 DNA: TGTGCCAGCAAGTCAGCCTACGAGCAGTACTTC
J gene: TRBJ2-1; V gene: TRBV9; D gene: TRBD2; clone size: .; CDR3 protein: CASSVGLGSNEQFF; CDR3 DNA: TGTGCCAGCAGCGTGGGACTAGGAAGCAATGAGCAGTTCTTC
J gene: TRBJ1-4; V gene: TRBV5-1; D gene: TRBD1; clone size: .; CDR3 protein: CASSYWTGGDEKLFF; CDR3 DNA: TGCGCCAGCTCGTACTGGACAGGGGGTGACGAAAAACTGTTTTTT
J gene: TRBJ2-7; V gene: TRBV27; D gene: TRBD1; clone size: .; CDR3 protein: CASSLSSTGDRGEQYF; CDR3 DNA: TGTGCCAGCAGTTTATCCTCGACAGGTGACAGGGGCGAGCAGTACTTC
J gene: TRBJ2-1; V gene: TRBV6-4; D gene: TRBD2; clone size: .; CDR3 protein: CASSDLGLAVYNEQFF; CDR3 DNA: TGTGCCAGCAGTGACTTGGGACTAGCAGTCTACAATGAGCAGTTCTTC
J gene: TRBJ2-1; V gene: TRBV5-4; D gene: TRBD2; clone size: .; CDR3 protein: CASSLVGGSSYNEQFF; CDR3 DNA: TGTGCCAGCAGCTTGGTCGGGGGGAGCTCCTACAATGAGCAGTTCTTC
J gene: TRBJ1-1; V gene: TRBV4-1; D gene: TRBD1; clone size: .; CDR3 protein: CASRTGGKLNTEAFF; CDR3 DNA: TGCGCCAGCAGGACAGGGGGGAAGCTGAACACTGAAGCTTTCTTT
J gene: TRBJ1-1; V gene: TRBV19; D gene: TRBD1; clone size: .; CDR3 protein: CASSSTGFTEAFF; CDR3 DNA: TGTGCCAGTAGTTCGACAGGGTTCACTGAAGCTTTCTTT
J gene: TRBJ1-5; V gene: TRBV19; D gene: TRBD1; clone size: .; CDR3 protein: CASIPPPDRGNQPQHF; CDR3 DNA: TGTGCCAGTATCCCCCCCCCGGACAGGGGGAATCAGCCCCAGCATTTT
J gene: TRBJ1-6; V gene: TRBV3-1/TRBV3-2; D gene: .; clone size: .; CDR3 protein: CASSQDLESSPLHF; CDR3 DNA: TGTGCCAGCAGCCAAGATCTGGAGAGTTCACCCCTCCACTTT
J gene: TRBJ2-6; V gene: TRBV18; D gene: .; clone size: .; CDR3 protein: CASSPNRGFGANVLTF; CDR3 DNA: TGTGCCAGCTCACCAAATAGGGGATTTGGGGCCAACGTCCTGACTTTC
J gene: TRBJ2-1; V gene: TRBV29-1; D gene: .; clone size: .; CDR3 protein: CSVPYNEQFF; CDR3 DNA: TGCAGCGTTCCGTACAATGAGCAGTTCTTC
J gene: TRBJ1-6; V gene: TRBV21-1; D gene: .; clone size: .; CDR3 protein: CARGGQGEYLSPLHF; CDR3 DNA: TGTGCCAGAGGGGGACAGGGGGAATACCTCTCGCCCCTCCACTTT
J gene: TRBJ2-7; V gene: TRBV18; D gene: TRBD1; clone size: .; CDR3 protein: CASSRPKAGQGLHEQYF; CDR3 DNA: TGTGCCAGCTCACGCCCCAAGGCAGGACAGGGGCTGCACGAGCAGTACTTC
J gene: TRBJ2-7; V gene: TRBV27; D gene: .; clone size: .; CDR3 protein: CASSLRTASSYEQYF; CDR3 DNA: TGTGCCAGCAGCCTCAGGACAGCATCTTCCTACGAGCAGTACTTC
J gene: TRBJ2-7; V gene: TRBV27; D gene: TRBD1; clone size: .; CDR3 protein: CASSLSGTDAPPFTYEQYF; CDR3 DNA: TGTGCCAGCAGTTTGTCCGGGACAGATGCACCTCCATTCACCTACGAGCAGTACTTC
J gene: TRBJ2-7; V gene: TRBV6-7; D gene: .; clone size: .; CDR3 protein: CASWQGYYEQYF; CDR3 DNA: TGTGCCAGCTGGCAGGGATACTACGAGCAGTACTTC
J gene: TRBJ2-1; V gene: TRBV19; D gene: TRBD2; clone size: .; CDR3 protein: CASSIIVRRGGSVYEQFF; CDR3 DNA: TGTGCCAGTAGTATAATAGTCCGGCGTGGCGGGAGCGTGTATGAGCAGTTCTTC
J gene: TRBJ2-7; V gene: TRBV10-3; D gene: TRBD1; clone size: .; CDR3 protein: CAISDPTGAYEQYF; CDR3 DNA: TGTGCCATCAGTGACCCGACAGGGGCATACGAGCAGTACTTC
J gene: TRBJ1-4; V gene: TRBV10-3; D gene: TRBD1; clone size: .; CDR3 protein: CAISESRDRGEKLFF; CDR3 DNA: TGTGCCATCAGTGAGTCGAGGGACAGGGGAGAAAAACTGTTTTTT
J gene: TRBJ1-2; V gene: TRBV29-1; D gene: .; clone size: few; CDR3 protein: CSVGGGRRGYTF; CDR3 DNA: TGCAGCGTAGGGGGGGGTCGGAGGGGCTACACCTTC
J gene: TRBJ2-5; V gene: TRBV7-8; D gene: .; clone size: .; CDR3 protein: CASSPLGTQYF; CDR3 DNA: TGTGCCAGCAGCCCCCTCGGGACCCAGTACTTC
J gene: TRBJ2-7; V gene: TRBV3-1/TRBV3-2; D gene: TRBD2; clone size: .; CDR3 protein: CASSQTSSYEQYF; CDR3 DNA: TGTGCCAGCAGCCAGACTAGCAGCTACGAGCAGTACTTC
J gene: TRBJ1-1; V gene: TRBV7-9; D gene: .; clone size: .; CDR3 protein: CASSLTGTTEAFF; CDR3 DNA: TGTGCCAGCAGCTTAACAGGGACCACTGAAGCTTTCTTT
J gene: TRBJ1-1; V gene: TRBV29-1; D gene: .; clone size: .; CDR3 protein: CSVGSGTEAFF; CDR3 DNA: TGCAGCGTTGGTTCGGGCACTGAAGCTTTCTTT
J gene: TRBJ2-7; V gene: TRBV6-4; D gene: .; clone size: .; CDR3 protein: CASSETQKDYEQYF; CDR3 DNA: TGTGCCAGCAGTGAAACGCAGAAAGACTACGAGCAGTACTTC
J gene: TRBJ2-5; V gene: TRBV27; D gene: .; clone size: .; CDR3 protein: CASSSQGQETQYF; CDR3 DNA: TGTGCCAGCAGTAGTCAGGGTCAAGAGACCCAGTACTTC
J gene: TRBJ1-2; V gene: TRBV4-1; D gene: TRBD1; clone size: .; CDR3 protein: CASSLKPAQGAYGYTF; CDR3 DNA: TGCGCCAGCAGCCTCAAACCGGCACAGGGGGCCTATGGCTACACCTTC
J gene: TRBJ2-2; V gene: TRBV5-1; D gene: .; clone size: few; CDR3 protein: CASSPQTNHGELFF; CDR3 DNA: TGCGCCAGCAGCCCACAGACGAACCACGGGGAGCTGTTTTTT
J gene: TRBJ1-2; V gene: TRBV10-1; D gene: TRBD1; clone size: .; CDR3 protein: CASSETGGLGYTF; CDR3 DNA: TGCGCCAGCAGCGAGACAGGGGGCCTGGGCTACACCTTC
J gene: TRBJ1-4; V gene: TRBV10-3; D gene: .; clone size: .; CDR3 protein: CATGLEGKLFF; CDR3 DNA: TGTGCCACCGGATTGGAGGGAAAACTGTTTTTT
J gene: TRBJ2-7; V gene: TRBV6-5; D gene: .; clone size: .; CDR3 protein: CAGHRGAPPYEQYF; CDR3 DNA: TGTGCGGGGCATCGGGGGGCACCACCCTACGAGCAGTACTTC